This T cell receptor beta chain is from a study of blood T cell repertoires in COVID-19. Across the study: Both acute and convalescent COVID-19 samples were obtained from the United States, Italy and Spain. The cDNA or gDNA used as material had been derived from T cells, B-cell-depleted T cells, or PBMCs.

In the source study's methods: Researchers report that nucleated cell counts were estimated from reference gene primer amplification. Generated by immunoSEQ multiplex PCR, the TCRdb table keeps only in-frame clones and is missing some. Clonal size and the V and J genes are those of that table, whereas D and trimming came from the DNA. The profile covers hundreds of thousands of clones, with about 85% appearing a single time and over 0.95% taken by the ten largest. This CDR3 has 14 residues. The germline CDR1 and CDR2 sequences are SGHRS and YFSETQ. V was clipped by 4 bases and J by 1 base; unmatched bases: 4.

V and J are TRBV5-1 and TRBJ2-7, with TRBD1 matching 8 bases. The sample taken for sequencing was peripheral blood. The TCR originated in a man between 40 and 49 years old with acute or convalescent COVID-19. The CDR3 loop reads CASSDRTGSYEQYF. Here the CDR3 DNA reads TGCGCCAGCAGCGATAGGACAGGGTCCTACGAGCAGTACTTC.